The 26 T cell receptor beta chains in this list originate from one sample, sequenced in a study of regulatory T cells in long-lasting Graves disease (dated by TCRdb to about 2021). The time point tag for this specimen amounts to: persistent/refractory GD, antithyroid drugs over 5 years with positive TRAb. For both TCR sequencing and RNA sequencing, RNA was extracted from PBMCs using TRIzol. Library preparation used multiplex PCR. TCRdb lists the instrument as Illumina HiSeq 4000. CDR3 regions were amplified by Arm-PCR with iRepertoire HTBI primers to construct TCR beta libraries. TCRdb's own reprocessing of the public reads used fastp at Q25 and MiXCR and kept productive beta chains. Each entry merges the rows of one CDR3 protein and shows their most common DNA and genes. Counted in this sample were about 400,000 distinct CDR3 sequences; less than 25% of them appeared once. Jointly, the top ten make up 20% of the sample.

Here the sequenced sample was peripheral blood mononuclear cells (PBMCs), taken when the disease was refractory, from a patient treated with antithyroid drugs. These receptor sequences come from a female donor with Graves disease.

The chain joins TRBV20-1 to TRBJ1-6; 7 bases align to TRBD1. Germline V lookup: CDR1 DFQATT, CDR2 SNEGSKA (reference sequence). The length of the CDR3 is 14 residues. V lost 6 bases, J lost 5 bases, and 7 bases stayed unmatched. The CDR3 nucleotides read TGCAGTGCCAAACCGGGACAGAATAATTCACCCCTCCACTTT. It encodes CSAKPGQNNSPLHF.

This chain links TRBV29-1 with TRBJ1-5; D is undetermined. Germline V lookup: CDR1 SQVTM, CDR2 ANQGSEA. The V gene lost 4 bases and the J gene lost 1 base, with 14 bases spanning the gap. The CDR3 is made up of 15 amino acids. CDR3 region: CSVVLAGLSNQPQHF. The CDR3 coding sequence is TGCAGCGTTGTTCTGGCGGGCCTAAGCAATCAGCCCCAGCATTTT.

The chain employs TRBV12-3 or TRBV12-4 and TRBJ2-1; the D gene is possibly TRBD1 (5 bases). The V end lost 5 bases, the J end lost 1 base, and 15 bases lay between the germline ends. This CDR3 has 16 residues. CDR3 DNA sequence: TGTGCCAGCAGTCGGGTGCACAGGAAATCCTACAATGAGCAGTTCTTC. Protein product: CASSRVHRKSYNEQFF.

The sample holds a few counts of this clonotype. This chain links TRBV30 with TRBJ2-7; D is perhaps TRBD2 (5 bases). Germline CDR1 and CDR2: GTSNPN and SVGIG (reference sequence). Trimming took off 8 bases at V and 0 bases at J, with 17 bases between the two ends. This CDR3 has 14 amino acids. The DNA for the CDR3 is TGTGCCACCTTGGGCGGGCCCAGCTCCTACGAGCAGTACTTC. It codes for CATLGGPSSYEQYF. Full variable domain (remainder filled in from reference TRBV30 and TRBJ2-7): SQTIHQWPATLVQPVGSPLSLECTVEGTSNPNLYWYRQAAGRGLQLLFYSVGIGQISSEVPQNLSASRPQDRQFILSSKKLLLSDSGFYLCATLGGPSSYEQYFGPGTRLTVT.

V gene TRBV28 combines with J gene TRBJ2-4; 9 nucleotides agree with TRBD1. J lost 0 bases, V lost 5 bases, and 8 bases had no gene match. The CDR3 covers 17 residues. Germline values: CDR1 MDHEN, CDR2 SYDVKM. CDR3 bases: TGTGCCAGCAGTACACAGGGGGCCGGGAGAGCCAAAAACATTCAGTACTTC. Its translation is CASSTQGAGRAKNIQYF.

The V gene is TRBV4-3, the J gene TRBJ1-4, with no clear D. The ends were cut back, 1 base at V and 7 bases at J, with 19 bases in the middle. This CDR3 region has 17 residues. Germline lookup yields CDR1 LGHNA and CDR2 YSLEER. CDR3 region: CASSQGRGSGLGEKLFF. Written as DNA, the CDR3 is TGCGCCAGCAGCCAAGGAAGAGGATCGGGGTTGGGTGAAAAACTGTTTTTT.

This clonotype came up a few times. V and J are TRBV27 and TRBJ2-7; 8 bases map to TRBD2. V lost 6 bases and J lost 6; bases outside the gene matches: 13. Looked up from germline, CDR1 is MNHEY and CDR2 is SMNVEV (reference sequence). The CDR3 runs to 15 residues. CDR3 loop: CASSRTRAGVGEQYF. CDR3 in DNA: TGTGCCAGCAGCCGAACAAGAGCGGGAGTGGGCGAGCAGTACTTC.

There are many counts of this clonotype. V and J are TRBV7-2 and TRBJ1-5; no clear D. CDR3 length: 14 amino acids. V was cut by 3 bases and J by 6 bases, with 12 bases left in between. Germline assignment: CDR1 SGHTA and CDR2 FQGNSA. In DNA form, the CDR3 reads TGTGCCAGCAGCTTCGGGGATTCGGTTCAGCCCCAGCATTTT. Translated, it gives CASSFGDSVQPQHF.

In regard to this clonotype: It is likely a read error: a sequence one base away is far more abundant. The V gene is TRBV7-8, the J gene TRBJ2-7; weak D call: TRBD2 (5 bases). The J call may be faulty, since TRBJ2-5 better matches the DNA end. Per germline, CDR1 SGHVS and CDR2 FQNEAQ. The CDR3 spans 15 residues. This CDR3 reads CASSQCSGVQETQYF. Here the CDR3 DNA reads TGTGCCAGCAGTCAATGCTCCGGGGTCCAAGAGACCCAGTACTTC.

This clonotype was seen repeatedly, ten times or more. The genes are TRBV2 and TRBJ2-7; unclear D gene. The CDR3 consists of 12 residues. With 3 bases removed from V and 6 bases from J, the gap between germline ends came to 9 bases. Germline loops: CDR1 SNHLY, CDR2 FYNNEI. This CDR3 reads CASSDPSREQYF. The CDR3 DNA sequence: TGTGCCAGCAGTGATCCCTCTCGCGAGCAGTACTTC. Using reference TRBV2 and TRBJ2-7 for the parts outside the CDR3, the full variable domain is EPEVTQTPSHQVTQMGQEVILRCVPISNHLYFYWYRQILGQKVEFLVSFYNNEISEKSEIFDDQFSVERPDGSNFTLKIRSTKLEDSAMYFCASSDPSREQYFGPGTRLTVT.

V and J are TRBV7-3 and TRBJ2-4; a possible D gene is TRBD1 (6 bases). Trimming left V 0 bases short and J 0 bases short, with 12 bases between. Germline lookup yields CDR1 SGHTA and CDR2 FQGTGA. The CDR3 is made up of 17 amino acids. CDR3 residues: CASSLTGGPLAKNIQYF. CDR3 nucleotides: TGTGCCAGCAGCTTAACAGGGGGACCCCTAGCCAAAAACATTCAGTACTTC.

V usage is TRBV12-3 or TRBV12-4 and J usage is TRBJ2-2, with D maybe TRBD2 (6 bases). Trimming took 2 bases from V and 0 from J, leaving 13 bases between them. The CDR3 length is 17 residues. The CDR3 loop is CASSLPLAAANTGELFF. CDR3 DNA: TGTGCCAGCAGTTTACCCTTAGCGGCCGCGAACACCGGGGAGCTGTTTTTT.

DNA for the CDR3: TGTGCCAGCAGCCGTCGCGGGCTAGCGGCTAGCACAGATACGCAGTATTTT. Its translation: CASSRRGLAASTDTQYF. V is TRBV9 and J is TRBJ2-3, with 7 bases that match TRBD2. The V and J ends lost 4 bases and 0 bases, in that order; junction bases with no gene match: 11. This CDR3 spans 17 amino acids. In germline, CDR1 is SGDLS, CDR2 YYNGEE. The full variable domain, in which reference TRBV9 and TRBJ2-3 provide the parts outside the CDR3, is DSGVTQTPKHLITATGQRVTLRCSPRSGDLSVYWYQQSLDQGLQFLIQYYNGEERAKGNILERFSAQQFPDLHSELNLSSLELGDSALYFCASSRRGLAASTDTQYFGPGTRLTVL.

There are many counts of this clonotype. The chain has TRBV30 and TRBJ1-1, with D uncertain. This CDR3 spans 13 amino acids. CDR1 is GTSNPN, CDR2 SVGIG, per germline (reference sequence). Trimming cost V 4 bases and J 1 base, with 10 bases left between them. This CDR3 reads CAWNRQTNTEAFF. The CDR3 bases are TGTGCCTGGAATCGTCAGACGAACACTGAAGCTTTCTTT.

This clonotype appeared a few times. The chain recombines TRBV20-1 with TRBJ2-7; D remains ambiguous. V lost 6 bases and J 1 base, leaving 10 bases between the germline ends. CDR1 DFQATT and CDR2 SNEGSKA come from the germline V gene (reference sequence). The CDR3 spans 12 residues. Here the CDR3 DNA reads TGCAGTGCCGAGAAAGTATCCTACGAGCAGTACTTC. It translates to CSAEKVSYEQYF.

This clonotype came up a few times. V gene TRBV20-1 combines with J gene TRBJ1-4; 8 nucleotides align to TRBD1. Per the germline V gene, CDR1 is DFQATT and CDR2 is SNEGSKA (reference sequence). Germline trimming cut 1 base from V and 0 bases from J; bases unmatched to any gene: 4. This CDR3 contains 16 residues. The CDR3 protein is CSARGQGPSTNEKLFF. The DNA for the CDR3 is TGCAGTGCTAGAGGACAGGGGCCCTCAACTAATGAAAAACTGTTTTTT.

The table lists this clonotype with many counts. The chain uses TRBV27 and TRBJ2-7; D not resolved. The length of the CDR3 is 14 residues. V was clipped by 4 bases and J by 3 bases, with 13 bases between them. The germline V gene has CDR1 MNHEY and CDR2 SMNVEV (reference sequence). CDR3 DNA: TGTGCCAGCAGTTCAACCCCCACACACTACGAGCAGTACTTC. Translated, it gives CASSSTPTHYEQYF.

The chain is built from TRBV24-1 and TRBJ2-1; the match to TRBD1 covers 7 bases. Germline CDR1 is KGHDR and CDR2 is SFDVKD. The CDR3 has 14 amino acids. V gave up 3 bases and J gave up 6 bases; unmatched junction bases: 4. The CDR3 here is CATSDTRQGNEQFF. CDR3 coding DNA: TGTGCCACCAGTGATACAAGACAGGGCAATGAGCAGTTCTTC.

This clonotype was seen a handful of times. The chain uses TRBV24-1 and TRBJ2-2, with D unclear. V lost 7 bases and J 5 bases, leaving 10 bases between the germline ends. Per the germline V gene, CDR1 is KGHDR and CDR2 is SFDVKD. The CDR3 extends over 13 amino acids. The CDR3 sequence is CATRGDLTGELFF. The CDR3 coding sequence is TGTGCCACCAGAGGCGACTTAACCGGGGAGCTGTTTTTT.

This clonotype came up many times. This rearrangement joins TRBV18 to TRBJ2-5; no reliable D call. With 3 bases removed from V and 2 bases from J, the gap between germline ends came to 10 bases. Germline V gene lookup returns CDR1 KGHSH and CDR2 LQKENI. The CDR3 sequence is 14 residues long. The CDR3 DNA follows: TGTGCCAGCTCACCGACCGGGCCTCAAGAGACCCAGTACTTC. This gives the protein CASSPTGPQETQYF.

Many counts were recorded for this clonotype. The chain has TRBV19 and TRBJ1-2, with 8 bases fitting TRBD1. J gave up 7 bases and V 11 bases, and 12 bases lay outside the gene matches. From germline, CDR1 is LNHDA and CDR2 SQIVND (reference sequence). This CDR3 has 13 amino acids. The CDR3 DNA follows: TGTGCCGGATCAGGGGGCGCATTTTCTGGCTACACCTTC. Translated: CAGSGGAFSGYTF.

The CDR3: CAISEYWTDARDTNTGELFF. CDR3 sequence (DNA): TGTGCCATCAGTGAGTACTGGACCGACGCCAGGGATACGAACACCGGGGAGCTGTTTTTT. The J gene is TRBJ2-2, the V gene TRBV10-3, with a tentative D call TRBD1 (5 bases). CDR3 length: 20 amino acids. The V gene's germline CDR1 is ENHRY and CDR2 SYGVKD. Trimming left V 1 base short and J 0 bases short, with 21 bases between.

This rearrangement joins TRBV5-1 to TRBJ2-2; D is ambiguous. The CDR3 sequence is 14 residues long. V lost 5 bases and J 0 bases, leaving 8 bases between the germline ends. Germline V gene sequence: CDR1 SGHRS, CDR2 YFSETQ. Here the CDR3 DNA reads TGCGCCAGCAGGCCCCGGCCGAACACCGGGGAGCTGTTTTTT. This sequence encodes CASRPRPNTGELFF.

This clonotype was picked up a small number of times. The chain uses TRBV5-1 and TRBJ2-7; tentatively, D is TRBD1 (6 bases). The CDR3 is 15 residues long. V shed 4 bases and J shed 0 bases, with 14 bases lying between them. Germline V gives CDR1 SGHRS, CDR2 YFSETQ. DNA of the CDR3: TGCGCCAGCAGCCCGGGACACCTAACCTCCTACGAGCAGTACTTC. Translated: CASSPGHLTSYEQYF.

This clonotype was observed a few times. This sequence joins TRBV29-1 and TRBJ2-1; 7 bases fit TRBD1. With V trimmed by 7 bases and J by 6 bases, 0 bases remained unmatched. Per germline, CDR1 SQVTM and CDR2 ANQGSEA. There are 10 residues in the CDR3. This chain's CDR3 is CSAGGNEQFF. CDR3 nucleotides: TGCAGCGCAGGGGGCAATGAGCAGTTCTTC.

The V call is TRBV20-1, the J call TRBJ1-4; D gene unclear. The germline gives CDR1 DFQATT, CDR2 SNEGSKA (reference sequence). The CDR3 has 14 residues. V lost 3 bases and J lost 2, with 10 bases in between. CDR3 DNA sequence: TGCAGTGCTAGTAAGGGCGTCACTAATGAAAAACTGTTTTTT. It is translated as CSASKGVTNEKLFF.